A single sample is the source of the 27 T cell receptor beta chains below, sequenced in a study of identical twins. Via MiXCR, TCRdb re-called the 5' RACE reads, giving one row per CDR3 protein. The sample has about 530,000 distinct CDR3 sequences; approximately 16% are singletons. The data were also submitted as part of a second study, on yellow fever vaccine responses in identical twins.

Input material: CD4+ T cells sorted from blood. The receptors originated from a woman aged 18-35 years in good health.

This clonotype has just a few counts. The V gene is TRBV24-1, the J gene TRBJ2-1, with 8 bases fitting TRBD2. Germline CDR1 is KGHDR and CDR2 is SFDVKD. Trimming took 6 bases from V and 3 from J; bases not matched to a gene: 9. This CDR3 comprises 16 residues. CDR3 in DNA: TGTGCCACCAGTCGATCCAGCGGGAGAATCTACAATGAGCAGTTCTTC. Amino acid sequence: CATSRSSGRIYNEQFF.

This clonotype showed up just a few times. The chain employs TRBV19 and TRBJ2-1, with 8 bases that match TRBD2. V shed 4 bases and J 12 bases; nucleotides not matched to a gene: 5. CDR3 size: 12 residues. Germline V gene lookup returns CDR1 LNHDA and CDR2 SQIVND (reference sequence). CDR3 residues: CASSSIAGLQFF. CDR3 DNA sequence: TGTGCCAGTAGTAGTATAGCGGGATTGCAGTTCTTC.

The DNA of the CDR3 is TGCGCCAGCAGCTTGGGCGAGTGGCGGTCAAATTCAGAAGCTTTCTTT. Translating gives CASSLGEWRSNSEAFF. The chain combines TRBV5-1 with TRBJ1-1; D gene uncertain. The germline V gene has CDR1 SGHRS and CDR2 YFSETQ. The CDR3 consists of 16 residues. V lost 0 bases and J lost 8, with 20 bases in between.

The chain carries TRBV6-5 and TRBJ1-5; TRBD1 matches 11 bases. The CDR3 runs to 18 residues. V was clipped by 2 bases and J by 1 base; unmatched bases: 7. The germline V gene encodes CDR1 MNHEY and CDR2 SVGAGI. This CDR3 is CASSYAGQGALSNQPQHF. In DNA, the CDR3 is TGTGCCAGCAGTTACGCCGGACAGGGGGCGTTGAGCAATCAGCCCCAGCATTTT.

There are a few counts of this clonotype. The rearrangement uses TRBV6-1 and TRBJ2-5, with D possibly matching TRBD2 (6 bases). Germline CDR1 MNHNS, CDR2 SASEGT. Trimming removed 5 bases at V and 0 bases at J, with 19 bases between. This CDR3 spans 17 amino acids. The CDR3 DNA follows: TGTGCCAGCAGTCCCCGGGGCGGGACCCTGTACCAAGAGACCCAGTACTTC. It specifies CASSPRGGTLYQETQYF.

CDR3 DNA: TGCGCCAGCAGCTTGGTTAGTAGCGGGGATGAGCAGTTCTTC. Its translation is CASSLVSSGDEQFF. The chain uses TRBV5-1 and TRBJ2-1; TRBD2 matches at 8 bases. With V trimmed by 0 bases and J by 8 bases, 4 bases remained unmatched. The CDR3 loop spans 14 amino acids. Germline CDR1 reads SGHRS; CDR2 reads YFSETQ.

This chain links TRBV4-1 with TRBJ1-5; unclear D gene. Trimming stripped 0 bases from V and 7 bases from J, with 13 bases between. Germline lookup yields CDR1 MGHRA and CDR2 YSYEKL. The CDR3 runs 15 residues. CDR3 in DNA: TGCGCCAGCAGCCAAGAGGTGGCGGGCGGGCAGCCCCAGCATTTT. Translating gives CASSQEVAGGQPQHF.

This clonotype was found a few times. The chain employs TRBV5-1 and TRBJ1-4; possible D gene TRBD1, 5 bases. V was trimmed by 0 bases and J by 5 bases, leaving 11 bases between them. The CDR3 has 15 amino acids. Germline CDR1 SGHRS, CDR2 YFSETQ. As DNA, the CDR3 is TGCGCCAGCAGCTTGGTTGGGGGATTGAATGAAAAACTGTTTTTT. Amino acids: CASSLVGGLNEKLFF.

For this clonotype: At one boundary the junction diverges from the germline segment, which might be a read error. The chain combines TRBV10-3 with TRBJ1-2; no firm D call. Germline CDR1 is ENHRY and CDR2 is SYGVKD. The CDR3 has 13 residues. Here the CDR3 reads CAISESSPEASLF. CDR3 sequence (DNA): TGTGCCATCAGTGAGTCAAGTCCTGAGGCATCCCTCTTC.

This clonotype was counted at least ten times. The CDR3 protein is CATTTGTGSIQYF. The CDR3 coding sequence is TGTGCCACCACCACCGGGACAGGAAGTATTCAGTACTTC. The V call is TRBV15, the J call TRBJ2-4; 8 nucleotides agree with TRBD1. The CDR3 runs to 13 residues. V trimming: 7 bases; J trimming: 10 bases; junction bases outside the gene matches: 9. Per germline, CDR1 LNHNV and CDR2 YYDKDF (reference sequence).

The rearrangement uses TRBV11-2 and TRBJ2-1, with 10 bases lining up with TRBD2. The CDR3 runs 17 residues. Germline V gene sequence: CDR1 SGHAT, CDR2 FQNNGV. After removal of 6 bases from V and 3 bases from J, the junction contained 11 bases not matched to a gene. DNA of the CDR3: TGTGCCAGCAGAGAGAATAGCGGGAGGTCGGTCTACAATGAGCAGTTCTTC. As protein: CASRENSGRSVYNEQFF.

This clonotype appeared a few times. The CDR3 bases are TGTGCCAGCAGCGAGGGGGGACAGACTAACTATGGCTACACCTTC. It is translated as CASSEGGQTNYGYTF. The rearrangement joins TRBV5-6 to TRBJ1-2; 7 nucleotides agree with TRBD1. Looked up from germline, CDR1 is SGHDT and CDR2 is YYEEEE. This CDR3 region has 15 residues. V shed 4 bases and J 0 bases; nucleotides not matched to a gene: 6.

This sequence joins TRBV3-1 and TRBJ2-7, with 7 bases that match TRBD2. The germline V gene encodes CDR1 LGHDT and CDR2 YNNKEL (reference sequence). The J segment lost 4 bases and the V segment lost 0 bases, leaving 9 bases of the junction unmatched. The CDR3 has 16 amino acids. CDR3: CASSQDLSSGPYEQYF. CDR3 DNA: TGTGCCAGCAGCCAAGATTTGTCTAGCGGACCGTACGAGCAGTACTTC.

With respect to this clonotype: Being one base from a much bigger clone, this may be a read error. As DNA, the CDR3 is TGTGCCAGCAGCTGGACTAGCGGGGGGTACGAGCAGTACTTC. Amino acid sequence: CASSWTSGGYEQYF. The chain carries TRBV7-9 and TRBJ2-7; TRBD2 matches at 14 bases. This CDR3 spans 14 amino acids. From germline, CDR1 is SEHNR and CDR2 FQNEAQ (reference sequence). J lost 4 bases, V lost 4 bases, and 0 bases had no gene match.

In this sample, this clonotype turned up a few times. The genes are TRBV5-8 and TRBJ2-1; 8 positions agree with TRBD2. The CDR3 has 16 residues. The germline V gene encodes CDR1 SGHTS and CDR2 YDEGEE. V gave up 0 bases and J gave up 1 base; unmatched junction bases: 3. CDR3 in amino acids: CASSLESGRSYNEQFF. Here the CDR3 DNA reads TGTGCCAGCAGCTTGGAAAGCGGGAGATCCTACAATGAGCAGTTCTTC.

The chain carries TRBV7-9 and TRBJ1-1; D gene unclear. Germline CDR1 and CDR2: SEHNR and FQNEAQ (reference sequence). V lost 8 bases, J lost 1 base, and 17 bases lay in between. This CDR3 spans 15 amino acids. The CDR3 nucleotides are TGTGCCAGCCAGCTTAGTAACGGACCGAACACTGAAGCTTTCTTT. This gives the protein CASQLSNGPNTEAFF.

A few counts support this clonotype. The chain carries TRBV25-1 and TRBJ2-3; 7 bases line up with TRBD2. CDR3 length: 17 residues. The V and J ends lost 2 bases and 2 bases, in that order; junction bases with no gene match: 10. Germline V lookup: CDR1 MGHDK, CDR2 SYGVNS. CDR3 protein: CASSEGRRESITDTQYF. DNA for the CDR3: TGTGCCAGCAGTGAAGGTCGGCGGGAGAGTATCACAGATACGCAGTATTTT.

In this sample, this clonotype turned up a few times. The CDR3 DNA is TGTGCCACCCTAACACCGGGACAGGGGACGCATACGCAGTATTTT. Translating gives CATLTPGQGTHTQYF. This chain joins TRBV6-1 and TRBJ2-3, with 10 nucleotides matching TRBD1. Germline V gene sequence: CDR1 MNHNS, CDR2 SASEGT. V gave up 10 bases and J gave up 7 bases; unmatched junction bases: 14. The CDR3 consists of 15 residues.

This clonotype came up many times. This rearrangement joins TRBV7-9 to TRBJ2-1; weak D call: TRBD2 (5 bases). The CDR3 is 11 amino acids. V lost 5 bases, J lost 15 bases, and 14 bases lay in between. From germline, CDR1 is SEHNR and CDR2 FQNEAQ (reference sequence). DNA of the CDR3: TGTGCCAGCAGCGCGGCTAGCAGAGGGTTCTTC. Its protein product is CASSAASRGFF.

The V gene is TRBV5-1, the J gene TRBJ2-1, with D perhaps TRBD2 (5 bases). CDR3 length equals 15 residues. In germline, CDR1 is SGHRS, CDR2 YFSETQ. Deletions cut 4 bases from V and 8 bases from J, with 19 bases between. The CDR3 sequence is CASSPGLRLRHEQFF. The DNA of the CDR3 is TGCGCCAGCAGCCCAGGACTGAGGCTTAGACATGAGCAGTTCTTC.

The CDR3 is CASSTMGSHTDTQYF. CDR3 DNA sequence: TGTGCCAGCAGCACGATGGGCTCCCACACAGATACGCAGTATTTT. The chain joins TRBV11-2 to TRBJ2-3, with unresolved D. Trimming took 5 bases from V and 2 from J, leaving 14 bases between them. The length of the CDR3 is 15 residues. Germline lookup yields CDR1 SGHAT and CDR2 FQNNGV.

Worth noting for this clonotype: The germline gene is not matched at one end of the junction; a read error may be the cause. J is TRBJ2-7 and V is TRBV12-3 or TRBV12-4; D is unclear. The CDR3 extends over 13 amino acids. The CDR3 loop reads CASGLKVGYEQYF. CDR3 in DNA: TGTGCCAGCGGTTTAAAGGTGGGCTACGAGCAGTACTTC.

This clonotype was recorded at least ten times. The V gene is TRBV15, the J gene TRBJ2-2; the D is unclear. Germline lookup yields CDR1 LNHNV and CDR2 YYDKDF (reference sequence). The CDR3 totals 15 residues. V gave up 5 bases and J gave up 1 base, with 11 bases separating them. The CDR3 bases are TGTGCCACCAGCCCCCGCCGAGGGAACACCGGGGAGCTGTTTTTT. This codes for CATSPRRGNTGELFF.

This clonotype was seen ten or more times. This chain links TRBV7-2 with TRBJ2-5; D ambiguous. The CDR3 extends over 13 amino acids. V lost 1 base, J lost 4 bases, and 7 bases lay in between. Germline lookup yields CDR1 SGHTA and CDR2 FQGNSA. For the CDR3, the DNA is TGTGCCAGCAGCTTAGTACTTGGAGAGACCCAGTACTTC. Translated, it gives CASSLVLGETQYF.

The sample holds a few counts of this clonotype. The chain employs TRBV12-3 or TRBV12-4 and TRBJ1-2, with no clear D. The CDR3 is 12 residues long. V was shortened by 1 base and J by 6 bases, with 6 bases between the two germline ends. CDR3 DNA: TGTGCCAGCAGTTTAGGGGTTGATGGCTACACCTTC. Protein: CASSLGVDGYTF.

The chain employs TRBV24-1 and TRBJ2-2, with TRBD2 matching 7 bases. From germline, CDR1 is KGHDR and CDR2 SFDVKD. The CDR3 totals 15 residues. J was trimmed by 4 bases and V by 5 bases; bases with no gene match: 6. CDR3 sequence: CATSGSGFGTGELFF. CDR3 nucleotides: TGTGCCACCAGTGGTAGCGGGTTCGGCACCGGGGAGCTGTTTTTT.

A few counts support this clonotype. Here the CDR3 DNA reads TGTGCCAGCAGTTTATCCGGGACAGCTAATGAAAAACTGTTTTTT. It translates to CASSLSGTANEKLFF. The chain employs TRBV6-5 and TRBJ1-4; 7 bases are a match to TRBD1. The CDR3 is 15 residues long. Germline V CDR1 and CDR2: MNHEY, SVGAGI. Trimming at V came to 4 bases and at J to 3 bases, leaving 5 bases not matched to a gene.